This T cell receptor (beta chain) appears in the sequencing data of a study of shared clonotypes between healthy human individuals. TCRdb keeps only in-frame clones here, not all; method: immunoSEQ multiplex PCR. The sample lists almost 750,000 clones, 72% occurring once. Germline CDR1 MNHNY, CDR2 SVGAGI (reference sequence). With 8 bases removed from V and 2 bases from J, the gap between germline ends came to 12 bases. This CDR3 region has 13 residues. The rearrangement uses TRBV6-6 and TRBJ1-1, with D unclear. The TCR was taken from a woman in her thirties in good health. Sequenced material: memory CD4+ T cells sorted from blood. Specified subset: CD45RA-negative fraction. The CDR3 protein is CASANGINTEAFF. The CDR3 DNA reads TGTGCCAGCGCAAACGGGATAAACACTGAAGCTTTCTTT.